This TCR beta chain was recovered during a study of identical twins. Study observations and caveats: For zero-insertion analyses, partial confounding could come from invariant MAIT and iNKT cells. Reduced insertions were recorded for abundant cord blood beta clonotypes, with no such pattern in memory repertoires. Out-of-frame alpha sequences shared by twins showed excess low generation probability.

Turning to this clonotype: Its antigen remains unidentified.

The ends were cut back, 4 bases at V and 10 bases at J, with 12 bases in the middle. The germline gives CDR1 SGHKS, CDR2 YYEKEE (reference sequence). CDR3 length: 13 amino acids. Healthy Caucasians made up all donors. TCRdb reanalysed the 5' RACE reads using MiXCR and keeps one entry per CDR3 protein. The repertoire holds roughly 350,000 distinct CDR3 sequences, approximately 13% seen once, with approximately 7.9% in the top ten. These records were also assigned to another study, of yellow fever vaccine responses in identical twins.

This clonotype originated in a young woman in good health. The chain employs TRBV5-5 and TRBJ1-6; TRBD1 might be the D (5 bases). Sequencing was performed on CD8+ T cells sorted from blood. CDR3: CASSPGTTSPLHF. The CDR3 bases are TGTGCCAGCAGCCCCGGGACTACCTCACCCCTCCACTTT.